This T cell receptor (beta chain) was obtained from a study of T cells after yellow fever vaccination. MiXCR, applied by TCRdb to the 5' RACE reads, yields one record per CDR3 protein. The table shows nearly 350,000 distinct CDR3 sequences, with roughly 8% occurring only once. This clonotype occurred a few times. The CDR3 totals 14 residues. Looked up from germline, CDR1 is SEHNR and CDR2 is FQNEAQ (reference sequence). Trimming removed 1 base from V and 2 bases from J, with 9 bases in between. This TCR came from a man between 18 and 29 years old who received the YFV17D yellow fever vaccine. The source material was PBMCs, sampled approximately 47 days after the first yellow fever vaccination. This chain links TRBV7-9 with TRBJ2-7, with no clear D. The CDR3 DNA sequence: TGTGCCAGCAGCTTAGTTGGGCAGACCTACGAGCAGTACTTC. Translation: CASSLVGQTYEQYF. Full variable domain (remainder filled in from reference TRBV7-9 and TRBJ2-7): DTGVSQNPRHKITKRGQNVTFRCDPISEHNRLYWYRQTLGQGPEFLTYFQNEAQLEKSRLLSDRFSAERPKGSFSTLEIQRTEQGDSAMYLCASSLVGQTYEQYFGPGTRLTVT.